This T cell receptor beta chain was profiled in a study of T cell responses to AZD1222 COVID-19 vaccine. Assay used: immunoSEQ multiplex PCR; TCRdb lists only in-frame clones, some missing. Here the sample spans roughly 150,000 clones, approximately 84% being singletons. The germline V gene encodes CDR1 LGHDT and CDR2 YNNKEL (reference sequence). V was trimmed by 4 bases and J by 8 bases, leaving 18 bases between them. There are 15 residues in the CDR3. The chain is built from TRBV3-1 (or the pseudogene TRBV3-2) and TRBJ2-1; D might be TRBD1 or TRBD2, each matching 5 bases. The sequencing here drew on peripheral blood, taken on day 0 of AZD1222 vaccination. The clonotype comes from an adult in good health. CDR3 amino acids: CASSLAGTLGDEQFF. The CDR3 bases are TGTGCCAGCAGCCTCGCCGGGACCCTGGGCGATGAGCAGTTCTTC.